The 20 T cell receptor beta chains in this list originate from one sample, sequenced in a study of OX40 agonist ivuxolimab in advanced cancers. Only in-frame clones appear in the TCRdb table, and some are missing; sequencing was by immunoSEQ multiplex PCR. The sample holds around 50,000 clones, approximately 91% seen once. This specimen was CD4+ or CD8+ T cells sorted from blood, taken in a trial of the OX40 agonist ivuxolimab. These receptors were taken from an adult with an advanced solid tumor such as melanoma, head and neck, liver or kidney cancer.

The chain carries TRBV25-1 and TRBJ2-5, with 8 bases matching TRBD1. The CDR3 has 15 residues. The ends lost 3 bases at V and 9 bases at J; junction bases unmatched: 12. Germline CDR1 reads MGHDK; CDR2 reads SYGVNS. In DNA form, the CDR3 reads TGTGCCAGCAGTGAGGGAGGAGTTGCACAGGGGGCCCAGTACTTC. Encoded protein: CASSEGGVAQGAQYF.

The rearrangement joins TRBV5-4 to TRBJ2-1, with D possibly TRBD1 on 5 matching bases. Germline V gene data show CDR1 as SGHNT and CDR2 as YYREEE (reference sequence). V dropped 4 bases and J dropped 3 bases, with 17 bases sitting between them. This CDR3 spans 16 amino acids. The CDR3 spells CASSGRGGARYNEQFF. Here the CDR3 DNA reads TGTGCCAGCAGCGGAAGGGGTGGGGCCCGCTACAATGAGCAGTTCTTC.

The chain combines TRBV2 with TRBJ2-4; TRBD1 aligns across 10 bases. Germline trimming cut 6 bases from V and 3 bases from J; bases unmatched to any gene: 11. The CDR3 has 17 residues. Germline lookup yields CDR1 SNHLY and CDR2 FYNNEI. The chain's CDR3 is CASRPTRGQGIKNIQYF. The CDR3 bases are TGTGCCAGCAGGCCTACCAGGGGACAGGGGATCAAAAACATTCAGTACTTC. Variable domain in full (rest from reference TRBV2 and TRBJ2-4): EPEVTQTPSHQVTQMGQEVILRCVPISNHLYFYWYRQILGQKVEFLVSFYNNEISEKSEIFDDQFSVERPDGSNFTLKIRSTKLEDSAMYFCASRPTRGQGIKNIQYFGAGTRLSVL.

The chain combines TRBV11-2 with TRBJ2-7; maybe TRBD2 (5 bases). This CDR3 spans 16 amino acids. With 5 bases removed from V and 6 bases from J, the gap between germline ends came to 23 bases. The germline V gene encodes CDR1 SGHAT and CDR2 FQNNGV. The CDR3 DNA sequence: TGTGCCAGCAGCCCCACTCTTTTGGCGGGTTCGTCCGAGCAGTACTTC. Amino acid sequence: CASSPTLLAGSSEQYF.

The chain recombines TRBV5-1 with TRBJ2-7, with 9 bases lining up with TRBD1. Germline trimming cut 4 bases from V and 5 bases from J; bases unmatched to any gene: 10. Germline values: CDR1 SGHRS, CDR2 YFSETQ. This CDR3 is 15 amino acids long. CDR3 loop: CASSLAGTGLHEQYF. CDR3 DNA: TGCGCCAGCAGCCTAGCTGGGACAGGGCTCCACGAGCAGTACTTC.

The rearrangement links TRBV18 to TRBJ2-1, with 9 bases matching TRBD2. With 0 bases clipped from V and 6 bases from J, the junction kept 3 bases outside the gene matches. Germline loops: CDR1 KGHSH, CDR2 LQKENI. There are 15 residues in the CDR3. CDR3 sequence: CASSPPSGSSNEQFF. The CDR3 nucleotides read TGTGCCAGCTCACCACCTAGCGGGAGTTCCAATGAGCAGTTCTTC.

The chain links TRBV6-5 to TRBJ1-1, with D perhaps matching TRBD1 (5 bases). Germline lookup yields CDR1 MNHEY and CDR2 SVGAGI. The CDR3 extends over 13 amino acids. V was trimmed by 9 bases and J by 8 bases, leaving 19 bases between them. The CDR3 region is CARPCRDVSEAFF. The CDR3 nucleotides read TGTGCCAGACCATGCCGGGACGTTTCAGAAGCTTTCTTT.

The rearrangement uses TRBV29-1 and TRBJ1-1; 7 nucleotides match TRBD1. From germline, CDR1 is SQVTM and CDR2 ANQGSEA. V shed 6 bases and J 5 bases; nucleotides not matched to a gene: 3. The CDR3 runs 11 residues. The CDR3 sequence: CSVQGKTEAFF. The CDR3 DNA is TGCAGCGTACAGGGGAAGACTGAAGCTTTCTTT.

The chain recombines TRBV27 with TRBJ1-6; 8 bases align to TRBD1. Losses at the gene ends were 3 bases for V and 10 bases for J; bases not matched to a gene: 5. Germline loops: CDR1 MNHEY, CDR2 SMNVEV (reference sequence). CDR3 length equals 14 residues. CDR3 coding DNA: TGTGCCAGCAGTTTCCGACAGGGGAACTCACCCCTCCACTTT. Translated, it gives CASSFRQGNSPLHF.

V usage is TRBV30 and J usage is TRBJ2-3, with 9 bases lining up with TRBD1. V shed 2 bases and J 4 bases; nucleotides not matched to a gene: 7. The CDR3 totals 15 residues. Germline values: CDR1 GTSNPN, CDR2 SVGIG (reference sequence). The DNA of the CDR3 is TGTGCCTGGAGTACCGGGACAGGGTTCCCAGATACGCAGTATTTT. It translates to CAWSTGTGFPDTQYF.

This chain joins TRBV4-1 and TRBJ1-3; TRBD1 aligns across 7 bases. The CDR3 runs 17 residues. CDR1 and CDR2 (germline): MGHRA, YSYEKL. V lost 5 bases to trimming and J lost 3 bases; unmatched junction nucleotides: 13. The chain's CDR3 is CASSDEATGVSGNTIYF. The CDR3 DNA is TGCGCCAGCAGCGACGAGGCTACAGGGGTCAGTGGAAACACCATATATTTT.

The rearrangement uses TRBV5-4 and TRBJ2-1; TRBD2 aligns across 8 bases. CDR3 length: 14 residues. V shed 6 bases and J 5 bases; nucleotides not matched to a gene: 7. Per the germline V gene, CDR1 is SGHNT and CDR2 is YYREEE (reference sequence). CDR3 in DNA: TGTGCCAGCACCGGAAGGACTAGCAACAATGAGCAGTTCTTC. It yields the protein CASTGRTSNNEQFF.

This chain uses TRBV2 with TRBJ1-3, with no clear D. CDR3 length: 16 residues. Per germline, CDR1 SNHLY and CDR2 FYNNEI. Trimming stripped 4 bases from V and 2 bases from J, with 15 bases between. As DNA, the CDR3 is TGTGCCAGCAGTGGATTTCACAGTTTCCCTGGAAACACCATATATTTT. This encodes CASSGFHSFPGNTIYF.

This chain joins TRBV6-6 and TRBJ2-7; 9 bases are shared with TRBD2. This CDR3 comprises 13 residues. Per germline, CDR1 MNHNY and CDR2 SVGAGI (reference sequence). J gave up 6 bases and V 4 bases, and 4 bases lay outside the gene matches. CDR3 sequence (DNA): TGTGCCAGCAGTTCCTTGACTAGCGGCGAGCAGTACTTC. Its protein is CASSSLTSGEQYF.

Points on this clone: Other nucleotide sequences in the sample specify the same CDR3. The gene calls are TRBV20-1 and TRBJ1-1; no reliable D call. Trimming shortened V by 3 bases and J by 3 bases, and 5 bases separated the two germline ends. Germline loops: CDR1 DFQATT, CDR2 SNEGSKA (reference sequence). This CDR3 is built from 11 residues. CDR3 nucleotide sequence: TGCAGTGCTAGCAGTTACACTGAAGCTTTCTTT. Protein: CSASSYTEAFF.

V and J are TRBV7-2 and TRBJ2-1; D might be TRBD2 (6 bases). The CDR3 sequence is 15 residues long. Germline CDR1 is SGHTA and CDR2 is FQGNSA. The germline V and J ends were trimmed by 5 bases and 2 bases, with 13 bases remaining between them. This chain's CDR3 is CASSKDSGTYNEQFF. CDR3 bases: TGTGCCAGCAGCAAAGATAGCGGTACCTACAATGAGCAGTTCTTC.

This clone was counted between two and nine times. The junction departs from germline at one end; a sequencing error may be responsible. The V and J genes are TRBV7-7 and TRBJ1-1; no definite D call. From germline, CDR1 is SSHAT and CDR2 FNYEAQ (reference sequence). The CDR3 has 13 residues. CDR3 in DNA: TGTGCTAGCAGCTCCTCGATGAACACTGAAGCTTTCTTT. The encoded protein is CASSSSMNTEAFF.

This clone was seen only once. This chain connects TRBV6-6 to TRBJ2-1, with 12 bases matching TRBD2. Germline values: CDR1 MNHNY, CDR2 SVGAGI (reference sequence). This CDR3 has 16 residues. J was trimmed by 6 bases and V by 6 bases; bases with no gene match: 9. The CDR3 DNA follows: TGTGCCAGCAGCTTACGACGACTAGCGGGAGCCAATGAGCAGTTCTTC. This translates into CASSLRRLAGANEQFF.

The gene calls are TRBV12-5 and TRBJ2-7; D is undetermined. V lost 4 bases and J lost 7, with 17 bases in between. Germline loops: CDR1 LGHNT, CDR2 FRNRAP. The CDR3 spans 14 residues. The CDR3 reads CASGSRPLMEEQYF. The DNA of the CDR3 is TGTGCTAGTGGTTCTCGGCCCCTTATGGAGGAGCAGTACTTC.

This sequence joins TRBV28 and TRBJ1-2, with D possibly being TRBD1 (5 bases). Per germline, CDR1 MDHEN and CDR2 SYDVKM. Trimming pared 11 bases from V and 8 bases from J, leaving 21 bases between. This CDR3 has 13 amino acids. CDR3 protein: CASRGGGVRGYTF. The CDR3 DNA sequence: TGTGCCTCCCGTGGGGGTGGAGTACGAGGCTACACCTTC.